A single sample gave rise to the 5 T cell receptor beta chains below, sequenced in a study of blood T cell repertoires in COVID-19. Clones were read by immunoSEQ multiplex PCR, and TCRdb kept only the in-frame ones, dropping some. The data hold approximately 270,000 clones, with approximately 90% observed a single time. Sequenced material: PBMCs or T cells enriched from blood (not recorded which). These receptors were taken from a man aged 35 to 55 who had been exposed to COVID-19.

V is TRBV7-2 and J is TRBJ1-4, with D possibly TRBD1 on 6 matching bases. The CDR3 loop spans 14 amino acids. Germline loops: CDR1 SGHTA, CDR2 FQGNSA. V was trimmed by 8 bases and J by 3 bases, leaving 13 bases between them. This CDR3 reads CASGGRGPNEKLFF. The DNA for the CDR3 is TGTGCCAGCGGGGGCAGGGGACCTAATGAAAAACTGTTTTTT. The full variable domain, rest sourced from reference TRBV7-2 and TRBJ1-4, is GAGVSQSPSNKVTEKGKDVELRCDPISGHTALYWYRQSLGQGLEFLIYFQGNSAPDKSGLPSDRFSAERTGGSVSTLTIQRTQQEDSAVYLCASGGRGPNEKLFFGSGTQLSVL.

This clone appeared once. J is TRBJ2-2 and V is TRBV18; 7 nucleotides match TRBD2. The CDR3 sequence is 16 residues long. J gave up 2 bases and V 1 base, and 4 bases lay outside the gene matches. Germline CDR1 is KGHSH and CDR2 is LQKENI. The CDR3 loop reads CASSPRSSGNTGELFF. DNA for the CDR3: TGTGCCAGCTCACCACGGTCTAGCGGAAACACCGGGGAGCTGTTTTTT.

The genes are TRBV19 and TRBJ2-7; D may be TRBD2 (5 bases). Trimming removed 5 bases from V and 4 bases from J, with 6 bases in between. Looked up from germline, CDR1 is LNHDA and CDR2 is SQIVND (reference sequence). The CDR3 is made up of 11 amino acids. DNA for the CDR3: TGTGCCAGTAGTCGAGGGTACGAGCAGTACTTC. Its translation is CASSRGYEQYF.

This chain connects TRBV7-9 to TRBJ1-2, with unresolved D. Germline V CDR1 and CDR2: SEHNR, FQNEAQ (reference sequence). The CDR3 consists of 10 residues. Deletions cut 2 bases from V and 14 bases from J, with 9 bases between. CDR3 DNA sequence: TGTGCCAGCAGCTTAAGGCGGCTGACCTTC. Protein product: CASSLRRLTF.

V gene TRBV6-5 combines with J gene TRBJ2-7; 9 bases agree with TRBD1. The CDR3 has 15 residues. From germline, CDR1 is MNHEY and CDR2 SVGAGI. J lost 5 bases, V lost 6 bases, and 11 bases had no gene match. The CDR3 sequence is CASRRQGQGVDEQYF. The CDR3 DNA reads TGTGCCAGCAGGCGGCAGGGACAGGGTGTCGACGAGCAGTACTTC.